This TCR beta chain was recovered during a study of PD-1 blockade in classical Hodgkin lymphoma. For this clone: The target antigen is unknown.

All the patients suffered relapse after autologous stem cell transplantation, and brentuximab vedotin exposure differed. Between the trimmed V and J ends, which lost 1 base and 3 bases, there was a span of 7 bases. This CDR3 is built from 14 residues. Germline loops: CDR1 SNHLY, CDR2 FYNNEI. Measured with immunoSEQ multiplex PCR; TCRdb has only the in-frame clones, and not every one. Altogether over 50,000 clones are present, approximately 84% being singletons, with the ten largest covering around 17%. Points from the study as a whole: Patients were excluded if nivolumab began under 1 year after ASCT (the autologous transplant).

The material was peripheral blood mononuclear cells (PBMCs), obtained at baseline. This TCR was recovered from a human donor with classical Hodgkin lymphoma. This sequence joins TRBV2 and TRBJ1-5, with a possible D match to TRBD1 (5 bases). CDR3 nucleotides: TGTGCCAGCAGTGAAGGACAGAACAATCAGCCCCAGCATTTT. Its translation is CASSEGQNNQPQHF.